The T cell receptor (beta chain) described here comes from a study of OX40 agonist ivuxolimab in advanced cancers. Profiled with immunoSEQ multiplex PCR; TCRdb holds only in-frame clones, not every one. Of about 70,000 clones detected, around nine tenths appear once; the ten largest clones hold more than 2%. This TCR came from an adult with an advanced solid tumor such as melanoma, head and neck, liver or kidney cancer. Sequences were derived from CD4+ or CD8+ T cells sorted from blood, sampled in a trial of the OX40 agonist ivuxolimab.

CDR3 sequence: CAISDANTGELFF. CDR3 coding DNA: TGTGCCATCAGTGACGCGAACACCGGGGAGCTGTTTTTT. The chain carries TRBV10-3 and TRBJ2-2; D is ambiguous. The V gene's germline CDR1 is ENHRY and CDR2 SYGVKD. V shed 3 bases and J shed 0 bases, with 2 bases lying between them. This CDR3 comprises 13 residues.